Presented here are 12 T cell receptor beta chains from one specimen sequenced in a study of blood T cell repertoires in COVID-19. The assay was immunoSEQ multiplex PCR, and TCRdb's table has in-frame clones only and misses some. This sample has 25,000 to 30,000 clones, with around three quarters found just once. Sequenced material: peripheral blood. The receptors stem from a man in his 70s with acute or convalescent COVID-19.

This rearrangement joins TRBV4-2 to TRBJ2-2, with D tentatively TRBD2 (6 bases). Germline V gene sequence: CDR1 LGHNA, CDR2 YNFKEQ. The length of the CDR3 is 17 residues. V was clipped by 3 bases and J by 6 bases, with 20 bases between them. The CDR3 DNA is TGTGCCAGCAGCCACCCCGGCGGCGGGATCAATTCCGGGGAGCTGTTTTTT. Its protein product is CASSHPGGGINSGELFF.

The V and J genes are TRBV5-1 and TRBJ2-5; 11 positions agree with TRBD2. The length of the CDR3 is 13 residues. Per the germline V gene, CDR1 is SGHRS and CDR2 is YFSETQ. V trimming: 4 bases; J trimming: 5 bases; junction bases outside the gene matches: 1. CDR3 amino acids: CASSRTSGETQYF. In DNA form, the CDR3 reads TGCGCCAGCAGCCGGACTAGCGGGGAGACCCAGTACTTC.

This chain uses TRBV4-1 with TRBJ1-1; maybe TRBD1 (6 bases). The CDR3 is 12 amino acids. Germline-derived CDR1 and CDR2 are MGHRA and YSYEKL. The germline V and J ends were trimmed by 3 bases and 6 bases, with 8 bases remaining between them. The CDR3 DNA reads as TGCGCCAGCAGCCAGGGGGCCTCTGAAGCTTTCTTT. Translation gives CASSQGASEAFF.

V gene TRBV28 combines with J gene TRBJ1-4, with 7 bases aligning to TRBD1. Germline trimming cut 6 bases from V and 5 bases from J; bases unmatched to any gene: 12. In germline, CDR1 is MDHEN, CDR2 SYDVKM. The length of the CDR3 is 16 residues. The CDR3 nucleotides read TGTGCCAGCAGCCCTCCCCGAGGACAGGTCAATGAAAAACTGTTTTTT. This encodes CASSPPRGQVNEKLFF.

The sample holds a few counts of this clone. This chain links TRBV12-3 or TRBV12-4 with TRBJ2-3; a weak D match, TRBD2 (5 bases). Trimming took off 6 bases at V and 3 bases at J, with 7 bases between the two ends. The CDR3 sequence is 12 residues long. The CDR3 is CASSRGTDTQYF. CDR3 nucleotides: TGTGCCAGCAGCCGGGGAACAGATACGCAGTATTTT.

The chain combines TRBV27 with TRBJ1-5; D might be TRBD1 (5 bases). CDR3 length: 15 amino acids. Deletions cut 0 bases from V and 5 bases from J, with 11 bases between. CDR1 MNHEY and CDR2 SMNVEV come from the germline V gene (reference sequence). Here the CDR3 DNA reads TGTGCCAGCAGTTTATCTCAGGGATCCGATCAGCCCCAGCATTTT. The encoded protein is CASSLSQGSDQPQHF.

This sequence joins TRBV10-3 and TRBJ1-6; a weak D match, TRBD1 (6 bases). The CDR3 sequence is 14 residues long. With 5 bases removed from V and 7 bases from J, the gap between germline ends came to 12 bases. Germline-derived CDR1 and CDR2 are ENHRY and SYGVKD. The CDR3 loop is CAISRGGRNSPLHF. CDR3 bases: TGTGCCATCAGTCGAGGGGGAAGGAATTCACCCCTCCACTTT.

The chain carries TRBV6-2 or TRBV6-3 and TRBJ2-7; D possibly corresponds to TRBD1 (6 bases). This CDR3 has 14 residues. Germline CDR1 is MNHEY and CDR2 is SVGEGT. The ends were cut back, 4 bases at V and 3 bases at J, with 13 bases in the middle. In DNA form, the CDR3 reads TGTGCCAGCAGTTTACAGGGTCCGTACTACGAGCAGTACTTC. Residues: CASSLQGPYYEQYF.

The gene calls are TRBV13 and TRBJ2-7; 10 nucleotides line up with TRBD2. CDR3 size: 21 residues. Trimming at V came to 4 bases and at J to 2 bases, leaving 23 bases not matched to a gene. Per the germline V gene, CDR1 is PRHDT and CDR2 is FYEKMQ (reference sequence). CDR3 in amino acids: CASSSHPGGLAGVHTTYEQYF. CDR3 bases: TGTGCCAGCAGCTCCCACCCGGGTGGTCTAGCGGGAGTTCACACGACCTACGAGCAGTACTTC.

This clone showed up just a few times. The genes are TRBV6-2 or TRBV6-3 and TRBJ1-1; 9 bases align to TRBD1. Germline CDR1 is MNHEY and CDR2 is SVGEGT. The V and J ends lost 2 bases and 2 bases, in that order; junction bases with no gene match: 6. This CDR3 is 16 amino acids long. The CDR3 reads CASSYPPDRGNTEAFF. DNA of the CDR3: TGTGCCAGCAGTTACCCCCCGGACAGGGGAAACACTGAAGCTTTCTTT.

CDR3 bases: TGTGCCACCAGCGACCGGGACAGCAACTACGAGCAGTACTTC. Translated: CATSDRDSNYEQYF. The rearrangement uses TRBV15 and TRBJ2-7; 7 positions match TRBD1. The CDR3 spans 14 residues. The ends lost 5 bases at V and 3 bases at J; junction bases unmatched: 7. The V gene's germline CDR1 is LNHNV and CDR2 YYDKDF (reference sequence).

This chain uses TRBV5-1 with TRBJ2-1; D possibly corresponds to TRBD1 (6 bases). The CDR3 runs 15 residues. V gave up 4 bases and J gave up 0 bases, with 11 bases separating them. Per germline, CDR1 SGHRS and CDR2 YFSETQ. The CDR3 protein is CASSHDRSSYNEQFF. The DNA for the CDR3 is TGCGCCAGCAGCCACGACAGGAGCTCCTACAATGAGCAGTTCTTC. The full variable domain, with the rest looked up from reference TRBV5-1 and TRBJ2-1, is KAGVTQTPRYLIKTRGQQVTLSCSPISGHRSVSWYQQTPGQGLQFLFEYFSETQRNKGNFPGRFSGRQFSNSRSEMNVSTLELGDSALYLCASSHDRSSYNEQFFGPGTRLTVL.